A selection of T cell receptor beta chains follows, all from one sample in a study of T cell responses to AZD1222 COVID-19 vaccine. Sequencing was performed with immunoSEQ multiplex PCR; in TCRdb, only in-frame clones are kept and a portion is missing. The profile shows 140,000 to 150,000 clones, 80% to 95% of them singletons. This sample comprised peripheral blood, obtained on day 0 of AZD1222 vaccination. The receptors shown here come from an adult in good health. The CDR3 runs from the conserved cysteine through the conserved F or W. D genes are given only for firm matches.

j_gene,d_gene,v_gene,len,CDR3aa
TRBJ2-7,.,TRBV5-4,12,CASSFNRDEQYF
TRBJ2-1,.,TRBV27,15,CASSLRDGIYNEQFF
TRBJ1-4,.,TRBV29-1,13,CSARAATNEKLFF
TRBJ2-5,TRBD1,TRBV27,15,CASSLMTGLWETQYF
TRBJ1-6,TRBD1,TRBV3-1/TRBV3-2,15,CASSQDTTGASPLHF
TRBJ2-1,.,TRBV7-8,13,CASSLAGLLAQFF
TRBJ2-5,.,TRBV28,13,CASSSNTQETQYF
TRBJ1-1,.,TRBV6-5,14,CASSPPVGNTEAFF
TRBJ1-5,.,TRBV6-5,12,CASQEGNQPQHF
TRBJ2-7,.,TRBV18,14,CASSPSPGPYEQYF
TRBJ2-6,.,TRBV6-4,15,CASSVDSSGANVLTF
TRBJ2-7,.,TRBV7-2,15,CASSHRPGLAYEQYF
TRBJ2-7,.,TRBV27,18,CASSTAGVGGPYSYEQYF
TRBJ2-7,.,TRBV13,14,CASSLDKGPYEQYF
TRBJ1-4,TRBD1,TRBV6-1,16,CASSEAEGQGNEKLFF
TRBJ2-5,.,TRBV10-3,16,CAISENPGGGSETQYF
TRBJ2-1,TRBD2,TRBV9,16,CASSVDSGGGYNEQFF
TRBJ1-1,.,TRBV5-4,17,CASSLDRLKNVNTEAFF
TRBJ2-7,TRBD2,TRBV7-9,15,CASSTILASTYEQYF
TRBJ1-5,.,TRBV5-5,14,CASSEAVGNQPQHF
TRBJ2-7,.,TRBV5-6,14,CASSFGAGAYEQYF
TRBJ1-6,TRBD1,TRBV27,13,CASSLGQAAPLHF
TRBJ2-3,TRBD2,TRBV7-6,17,CASSSAGVRDRTDTQYF
TRBJ2-1,.,TRBV7-6,13,CASSLQGSNEQFF
TRBJ2-7,TRBD2,TRBV5-6,16,CASSLAGGRVGYEQYF
TRBJ1-6,.,TRBV5-1,15,CASSVRDGGNSPLHF
TRBJ1-2,.,TRBV28,16,CASSLYRVGSNYGYTF
TRBJ1-2,.,TRBV7-9,12,CAGDRSFYGYTF
TRBJ1-1,.,TRBV28,19,CASSFFPGLDRGVNTEAFF
TRBJ1-2,.,TRBV3-1/TRBV3-2,17,CASSHLGAPLSNYGYTF
TRBJ2-3,.,TRBV7-9,16,CASSLESGILTDTQYF
TRBJ1-2,.,TRBV25-1,14,CASRIPPTDYGYTF
TRBJ1-2,.,TRBV5-4,14,CASSLRDTVYGYTF
TRBJ1-2,.,TRBV7-2,14,CASSPIAGYYGYTF
TRBJ2-3,TRBD1,TRBV11-2,14,CASSFDRGSDTQYF
TRBJ2-7,.,TRBV10-3,12,CAISGRSHEQYF
TRBJ2-1,.,TRBV10-3,10,CATRNNEQFF